The 25 T cell receptor beta chains presented below share a single source sample, sequenced in a study of radiotherapy plus CTLA-4 blockade in lung cancer. Assay: immunoSEQ multiplex PCR; the TCRdb copy retains only in-frame clones and omits some. The repertoire holds about 93,000 clones, around 90% seen once, with 4.5% to 6% in the top ten. The sample in question was peripheral blood, obtained from a patient treated with radiotherapy plus ipilimumab. Receptors originate from a human donor with non-small cell lung cancer that progressed on radiotherapy plus ipilimumab.

The J gene is TRBJ2-1, the V gene TRBV6-6; D call uncertain. The CDR3 has 15 residues. Germline assignment: CDR1 MNHNY and CDR2 SVGAGI (reference sequence). Deletions cut 5 bases from V and 9 bases from J, with 20 bases between. CDR3 in DNA: TGTGCCAGCAGTCCCCCCCGCGGTGGAGTAGGTGAGCAGTTCTTC. Protein product: CASSPPRGGVGEQFF.

The CDR3 protein is CASSFLPGTGELFF. CDR3 in DNA: TGCGCCAGCAGCTTCCTCCCAGGGACCGGGGAGCTGTTTTTT. This chain uses TRBV5-1 with TRBJ2-2, with D possibly matching TRBD1 (5 bases). The CDR3 consists of 14 residues. Per the germline V gene, CDR1 is SGHRS and CDR2 is YFSETQ. Trimming shortened V by 2 bases and J by 5 bases, and 10 bases separated the two germline ends.

The chain recombines TRBV6-5 with TRBJ1-1; maybe TRBD1 (6 bases). Germline V gene data show CDR1 as MNHEY and CDR2 as SVGAGI. Trimming cost V 0 bases and J 10 bases, with 15 bases left between them. The CDR3 is 14 amino acids. CDR3 bases: TGTGCCAGCAGTTACTCTACCGGGGGCAGGGGAGCTTTCTTT. Translated, it gives CASSYSTGGRGAFF.

This rearrangement joins TRBV7-9 to TRBJ2-3; D gene uncertain. Per the germline V gene, CDR1 is SEHNR and CDR2 is FQNEAQ (reference sequence). The V and J ends lost 3 bases and 0 bases respectively, with 7 bases between them. This CDR3 contains 14 residues. CDR3 amino acids: CASSFGSSTDTQYF. CDR3 DNA: TGTGCCAGCAGCTTCGGCTCTAGCACAGATACGCAGTATTTT.

The chain combines TRBV6-6 with TRBJ1-1; the D gene is possibly TRBD1 (5 bases). V lost 5 bases and J lost 11, with 12 bases in between. The CDR3 covers 11 residues. Germline CDR1 is MNHNY and CDR2 is SVGAGI (reference sequence). CDR3 in DNA: TGTGCCAGCAGTAAGGGGCGGGAGGCTTTCTTT. It encodes CASSKGREAFF.

The chain uses TRBV5-1 and TRBJ2-4; 12 bases map to TRBD2. Germline lookup yields CDR1 SGHRS and CDR2 YFSETQ. V lost 3 bases, J lost 3 bases, and 13 bases stayed unmatched. The CDR3 has 19 residues. This chain's CDR3 is CASSSGLLAGGPGKNIQYF. CDR3 nucleotide sequence: TGCGCCAGCAGCTCCGGTTTGCTAGCGGGAGGGCCGGGCAAAAACATTCAGTACTTC.

The table lists this clone with a count of one. This chain joins TRBV30 and TRBJ2-2, with D perhaps TRBD2 (5 bases). In germline, CDR1 is GTSNPN, CDR2 SVGIG (reference sequence). This CDR3 has 16 amino acids. V gave up 7 bases and J gave up 5 bases, with 23 bases separating them. The CDR3 nucleotides read TGTGCCTCTTCAGAGGGAAGGGCTGGGAATACCGGGGAGCTGTTTTTT. It specifies CASSEGRAGNTGELFF.

CDR3 sequence: CASSYSTVGETQYF. CDR3 nucleotide sequence: TGTGCCAGCAGTTACTCGACGGTCGGGGAGACCCAGTACTTC. The chain employs TRBV6-5 and TRBJ2-5; D remains ambiguous. The CDR3 extends over 14 amino acids. V was clipped by 0 bases and J by 5 bases, with 10 bases between them. Germline loops: CDR1 MNHEY, CDR2 SVGAGI.

V usage is TRBV6-1 and J usage is TRBJ2-1; 8 bases are shared with TRBD2. The V gene's germline CDR1 is MNHNS and CDR2 SASEGT. V was pared by 5 bases and J by 7 bases, with 7 bases of the junction left unmatched. The CDR3 is made up of 14 amino acids. The CDR3 bases are TGTGCCAGCAGTTCCGCCGGGACTAGGAATGAGCAGTTCTTC. It specifies CASSSAGTRNEQFF.

Worth noting for this clone: Germline and junction disagree at one end, which may indicate a read error. The rearrangement links TRBV20-1 to TRBJ2-5; perhaps TRBD2 as D (5 bases). Germline V gene sequence: CDR1 DFQATT, CDR2 SNEGSKA (reference sequence). The CDR3 contains 11 residues. The CDR3 protein is CSARAPDGIHF. DNA of the CDR3: TGCAGTGCTAGAGCCCCGGACGGGATCCACTTC.

The chain combines TRBV19 with TRBJ1-1; TRBD1 is a possible D gene (5 bases). The CDR3 runs to 16 residues. With 5 bases removed from V and 0 bases from J, the gap between germline ends came to 16 bases. From germline, CDR1 is LNHDA and CDR2 SQIVND (reference sequence). CDR3 bases: TGTGCCAGTAGTTGGGGGTTCTCAGCGATGAACACTGAAGCTTTCTTT. The encoded protein is CASSWGFSAMNTEAFF.

The J gene is TRBJ1-2, the V gene TRBV25-1, with D maybe TRBD1 (6 bases). Per germline, CDR1 MGHDK and CDR2 SYGVNS. V was clipped by 6 bases and J by 8 bases, with 7 bases between them. This CDR3 comprises 10 residues. The CDR3 coding sequence is TGTGCCAGCAGCCAGGGGGGCTACACCTTC. Encoded protein: CASSQGGYTF.

The V and J genes are TRBV6-5 and TRBJ1-2, with a weak D call TRBD1 (5 bases). This CDR3 has 14 amino acids. V was pared by 1 base and J by 7 bases, with 13 bases between. Germline CDR1 reads MNHEY; CDR2 reads SVGAGI. This CDR3 reads CASSYLGRDGGYTF. For the CDR3, the DNA is TGTGCCAGCAGTTACTTGGGTAGGGACGGTGGCTACACCTTC.

This chain connects TRBV7-2 to TRBJ2-7; no clear D gene. Germline V lookup: CDR1 SGHTA, CDR2 FQGNSA. Trimming removed 4 bases from V and 1 base from J, with 8 bases in between. CDR3 length: 13 amino acids. The CDR3 region has the DNA TGTGCCAGCAGCTCCCAGAGGTCCTACGAGCAGTACTTC. It specifies CASSSQRSYEQYF.

The chain has TRBV2 and TRBJ2-1, with D unresolved. V was pared by 2 bases and J by 4 bases, with 9 bases between. The CDR3 covers 14 residues. Germline-derived CDR1 and CDR2 are SNHLY and FYNNEI. The CDR3 DNA sequence: TGTGCCAGCAGTGAAAGGCAGACTTACAATGAGCAGTTCTTC. It encodes CASSERQTYNEQFF. Complete variable domain (other parts from reference TRBV2 and TRBJ2-1): EPEVTQTPSHQVTQMGQEVILRCVPISNHLYFYWYRQILGQKVEFLVSFYNNEISEKSEIFDDQFSVERPDGSNFTLKIRSTKLEDSAMYFCASSERQTYNEQFFGPGTRLTVL.

The chain is built from TRBV19 and TRBJ2-5; no clear D gene. Trimming took off 3 bases at V and 5 bases at J, with 16 bases between the two ends. The germline V gene has CDR1 LNHDA and CDR2 SQIVND (reference sequence). This CDR3 is built from 15 residues. The DNA of the CDR3 is TGTGCCAGTAGTATGATAGGCGACCGTTGGGAGACCCAGTACTTC. It translates to CASSMIGDRWETQYF.

The V and J genes are TRBV11-1 and TRBJ2-7; D unclear. This CDR3 is built from 12 residues. The germline gives CDR1 SGHAT, CDR2 FQDESV (reference sequence). V dropped 4 bases and J dropped 0 bases, with 4 bases sitting between them. CDR3 amino acids: CASSSDSYEQYF. As DNA, the CDR3 is TGTGCCAGCAGCTCCGACTCCTACGAGCAGTACTTC.

The genes are TRBV5-6 and TRBJ1-1; no clear D gene. V shed 1 base and J shed 0 bases, with 4 bases lying between them. This CDR3 spans 13 amino acids. Germline CDR1 reads SGHDT; CDR2 reads YYEEEE. CDR3 protein: CASSLSLNTEAFF. The CDR3, as DNA: TGTGCCAGCAGCTTGAGTCTGAACACTGAAGCTTTCTTT.

The chain carries TRBV11-2 and TRBJ2-1; 9 nucleotides agree with TRBD1. Germline assignment: CDR1 SGHAT and CDR2 FQNNGV. This CDR3 has 17 amino acids. J was trimmed by 3 bases and V by 0 bases; bases with no gene match: 6. The CDR3 DNA sequence: TGTGCCAGCAGCTTAGATCCCGGGACAGGGTACTACAATGAGCAGTTCTTC. Protein sequence: CASSLDPGTGYYNEQFF.

This clone has just a few counts. V and J are TRBV5-4 and TRBJ1-2; D may be TRBD1 (6 bases). Deletions cut 1 base from V and 4 bases from J, with 14 bases between. The CDR3 runs to 15 residues. Germline CDR1 and CDR2: SGHNT and YYREEE (reference sequence). The CDR3 DNA follows: TGTGCCAGCAGCTTGCGAAAGGACAGCCGCTATGGCTACACCTTC. Amino acids: CASSLRKDSRYGYTF.

Concerning this clone itself: A junction end diverges from the germline sequence, so it may reflect a read error. The same CDR3 is also encoded by other DNA sequences in this sample. The chain employs TRBV7-2 and TRBJ2-2, with TRBD1 identical over 12 bases. Germline V gene sequence: CDR1 SGHTA, CDR2 FQGNSA. CDR3 length: 16 amino acids. CDR3 nucleotide sequence: TGCGCCAGCAGCTTACTGGGACAGGGGGCGGTCGGGGAGCTGTTTTTT. It translates to CASSLLGQGAVGELFF.

In this sample, this clone turned up once. The V and J genes are TRBV19 and TRBJ1-1; D is perhaps TRBD1 (5 bases). Deletions cut 7 bases from V and 6 bases from J, with 18 bases between. CDR3 size: 14 residues. Germline V gives CDR1 LNHDA, CDR2 SQIVND (reference sequence). CDR3 protein: CASIDWGAGSEAFF. The DNA of the CDR3 is TGTGCCAGTATAGATTGGGGCGCCGGCTCTGAAGCTTTCTTT.

The chain recombines TRBV5-1 with TRBJ2-7; 8 bases are shared with TRBD2. Germline V CDR1 and CDR2: SGHRS, YFSETQ. This CDR3 is 14 amino acids long. With V trimmed by 5 bases and J by 7 bases, 11 bases remained unmatched. The CDR3 coding sequence is TGCGCCAGCAGGTCAACGGGAGGGCCGGGAGAGCAGTACTTC. Translating gives CASRSTGGPGEQYF.

The chain carries TRBV2 and TRBJ2-7; 7 nucleotides agree with TRBD1. V gave up 9 bases and J gave up 1 base; unmatched junction bases: 3. The germline CDR1 and CDR2 sequences are SNHLY and FYNNEI. The CDR3 sequence is 12 residues long. The CDR3 DNA sequence: TGTGCCAGGGGACAGAAATCCTACGAGCAGTACTTC. Amino acids: CARGQKSYEQYF.

About this clone itself: A junction boundary mismatches the germline segment, possibly from a read error. This chain links TRBV7-7 with TRBJ2-1; 15 bases line up with TRBD2. Germline assignment: CDR1 SSHAT and CDR2 FNYEAQ (reference sequence). The CDR3 contains 15 residues. CDR3 in amino acids: CASSQGLAGGDEQFF. The CDR3 bases are TGTGCTAGCAGTCAAGGACTAGCGGGAGGGGATGAGCAGTTCTTC.